This TCR beta chain stems from a study of T-cell reconstitution after alpha-beta-depleted transplantation in children. The CDR3 sequence is 15 residues long. V lost 4 bases and J lost 1, with 17 bases in between. CDR1 and CDR2 (germline): DFQATT, SNEGSKA (reference sequence). A remark on this clonotype: The target antigen is unknown.

General study points: T-cell numbers and diversity one year post-transplant derived largely from freshly generated T cells. The study traced high day-60 TCRbeta diversity in some patients to surviving recipient T cells and thymic progenitors. Several hundred expanded graft clones reportedly supplied alpha-beta T cells about two months after transplant.

Using unique molecular identifiers, the investigators prepared the TCRbeta library. TCRdb re-called the PCR reads through MiXCR, storing one row per CDR3 protein. The sample carries about 490,000 distinct CDR3 sequences, roughly a tenth recorded once. The TCR comes from a child between 2 and 9 years old with inherited bone marrow failure, due to receive a stem cell transplant. J is TRBJ2-7 and V is TRBV20-1; D not certain. Sequenced here: PBMCs, sampled before TCRalphabeta/CD19-depleted stem cell transplant. The CDR3 region has the DNA TGCAGTGCTAAAGGTCCCCCCCTTTCGTCCTACGAGCAGTACTTC. It encodes CSAKGPPLSSYEQYF.